This T cell receptor beta chain derives from a study of a mutant IDH1 vaccine in newly diagnosed glioma. The time point denotes: week 5, during vaccination. Topical imiquimod accompanied each vaccine dose, which consisted of 300 ug of mutant IDH1 20-mer peptide. In the case of this clone: Its antigen is undetermined.

Data came from immunoSEQ multiplex PCR; TCRdb stores just in-frame clones and leaves some out. In the table there are 49,000 or so clones, approximately 78% of which are singletons. This CDR3 comprises 15 residues. The V segment lost 5 bases and the J segment 4 bases; nucleotides outside the gene matches: 5. The germline V gene encodes CDR1 SEHNR and CDR2 FQNEAQ (reference sequence). Broader study findings: The study observed vaccine-induced immune responses in 90% to 95% of patients.

The chain links TRBV7-9 to TRBJ1-4, with 9 bases identical to TRBD1. The source material was PBMCs, sampled from a glioma patient whose treatment included an IDH1 peptide vaccine. The origin of this receptor is a woman in her thirties or forties with glioma. The CDR3 spells CASSEPGQGNEKLFF. As DNA, the CDR3 is TGTGCCAGCAGCGAACCGGGACAGGGTAATGAAAAACTGTTTTTT.